These T cell receptor beta chains were read from a single sample in a study of control samples from healthy donors and cancer patients. Sequencing used immunoSEQ multiplex PCR; TCRdb keeps in-frame clones, though not all of them. This sample yields about 79,000 clones, of which 93% are seen a single time; roughly 1.2% belongs to the top ten. Sample: PBMCs. The origin of the receptors is a woman aged 40-49 years with lung cancer. The CDR3 runs from the conserved cysteine through the conserved F or W. A D gene is named only where the DNA matches it firmly. A row's size may be missing; if present it is once, few, many or a size class.

J gene,V gene,D gene,clone size,CDR3 protein,CDR3 DNA
TRBJ1-2,TRBV19,-,once,CASSRILGAYGYTF,TGTGCCAGTAGTAGGATCCTAGGAGCCTATGGCTACACCTTC
TRBJ1-1,TRBV10-3,-,-,CAISESPGVNTEAFF,TGTGCCATCAGTGAGTCCCCAGGGGTGAACACTGAAGCTTTCTTT
TRBJ1-1,TRBV19,-,-,CATLGQGNTEAFF,TGTGCCACCCTTGGGCAGGGGAACACTGAAGCTTTCTTT
TRBJ1-3,TRBV27,-,-,CASPRAHSGNTIYF,TGTGCCAGCCCCCGGGCACACTCTGGAAACACCATATATTTT
TRBJ1-6,TRBV6-5,-,-,CASRGDNSYNSPLHF,TGTGCCAGCAGGGGGGACAACTCCTATAATTCACCCCTCCACTTT
TRBJ2-1,TRBV27,TRBD1,-,CASSFSGGEQFF,TGTGCCAGCAGTTTTTCAGGGGGCGAGCAGTTCTTC
TRBJ1-4,TRBV9,TRBD1,-,CASSVVGQNNEKLFF,TGTGCCAGCAGCGTAGTGGGACAGAATAATGAAAAACTGTTTTTT
TRBJ2-7,TRBV10-3,TRBD1,-,CAISQMTGSDEQYF,TGTGCCATCAGCCAAATGACAGGGTCCGACGAGCAGTACTTC
TRBJ1-5,TRBV6-5,-,-,CASRAEVLSNQPQHF,TGTGCCAGCAGGGCTGAGGTTCTTAGCAATCAGCCCCAGCATTTT
TRBJ2-1,TRBV4-2,-,-,CASSQVRAETDNEQFF,TGTGCCAGCAGCCAAGTTAGAGCCGAAACCGACAATGAGCAGTTCTTC
TRBJ2-7,TRBV5-1,-,-,CASSLGAGGEQYF,TGCGCCAGCAGCTTAGGGGCCGGAGGCGAGCAGTACTTC
TRBJ2-3,TRBV9,TRBD2,-,CASSGASGRTDTQYF,TGTGCCAGCAGCGGCGCTAGCGGGCGCACAGATACGCAGTATTTT
TRBJ1-2,TRBV7-3,-,-,CASSLQGRNGYTF,TGTGCCAGCAGCTTACAGGGTCGGAACGGCTACACCTTC
TRBJ1-6,TRBV3-1/TRBV3-2,TRBD1,once,CASSRQGNSPLHF,TGTGCCAGCAGCCGACAGGGGAATTCACCCCTCCACTTT
TRBJ1-1,TRBV3-1/TRBV3-2,-,-,CASSSRPTGTHPAFF,TGTGCCAGCAGCTCGCGACCAACCGGGACGCATCCAGCTTTCTTT
TRBJ2-1,TRBV6-6,TRBD1,-,CASSLLQGHEQFF,TGTGCCAGCAGTTTGCTACAGGGGCATGAGCAGTTCTTC
TRBJ1-4,TRBV19,TRBD1,-,CASRVDRANEKLFF,TGTGCCAGTAGGGTGGACAGGGCGAATGAAAAACTGTTTTTT
TRBJ1-3,TRBV3-1/TRBV3-2,TRBD1,-,CASSPLDRGGNTIYF,TGTGCCAGCAGCCCGTTGGACAGGGGGGGAAACACCATATATTTT
TRBJ2-1,TRBV7-6,TRBD2,-,CASSRTSGAGNEQFF,TGTGCCAGCAGCAGGACTAGCGGGGCGGGGAATGAGCAGTTCTTC
TRBJ1-2,TRBV27,-,-,CASSLAGPLYGYTF,TGTGCCAGCAGTTTGGCAGGGCCCCTCTATGGCTACACCTTC
TRBJ2-3,TRBV6-2/TRBV6-3,-,-,CASSYSSTDTQYF,TGTGCCAGCAGTTACTCTAGCACAGATACGCAGTATTTT
TRBJ1-1,TRBV9,-,-,CASSVQGHTEAFF,TGTGCCAGCAGCGTACAGGGACACACTGAAGCTTTCTTT
TRBJ1-5,TRBV2,TRBD1,-,CASKGTGGRYSNQPQHF,TGTGCCAGCAAGGGGACAGGGGGTAGGTATAGCAATCAGCCCCAGCATTTT
TRBJ1-1,TRBV9,-,-,CASSAGGSGTEAFF,TGTGCCAGCAGCGCCGGAGGGAGTGGCACTGAAGCTTTCTTT
TRBJ2-7,TRBV5-4,TRBD2,once,CASSSGLAGGYEQYF,TGTGCCAGCAGCTCGGGACTAGCGGGGGGGTACGAGCAGTACTTC
TRBJ1-2,TRBV7-2,-,-,CASSPHRNYGYTF,TGTGCCAGCAGCCCGCACAGGAACTATGGCTACACCTTC
TRBJ1-1,TRBV18,-,-,CASSPRQNTEAFF,TGTGCCAGCTCACCTCGACAGAACACTGAAGCTTTCTTT
TRBJ1-2,TRBV13,TRBD1,-,CASTLGDRDNYGYTF,TGTGCCAGCACCTTAGGGGACAGGGATAACTATGGCTACACCTTC
TRBJ1-4,TRBV3-1/TRBV3-2,-,-,CASSPGLFSSNEKLFF,TGTGCCAGCAGCCCAGGCTTATTTTCGTCTAATGAAAAACTGTTTTTT
TRBJ2-7,TRBV14,-,-,CASSLLDAPFSYEQYF,TGTGCCAGCAGCCTACTGGACGCTCCCTTCTCCTACGAGCAGTACTTC
TRBJ2-7,TRBV28,-,-,CASSTPIYEQYF,TGTGCCAGCAGTACACCCATCTACGAGCAGTACTTC
TRBJ2-1,TRBV30,-,-,CAWSGGRSFNEQFF,TGTGCCTGGAGTGGCGGGCGGAGTTTCAATGAGCAGTTCTTC
TRBJ1-6,TRBV2,TRBD1,-,CASREQGNNSPLHF,TGTGCCAGCAGGGAACAGGGGAATAATTCACCCCTCCACTTT
TRBJ2-4,TRBV5-1,-,-,CASSLEGVDIQYF,TGCGCCAGCAGCTTGGAGGGGGTTGACATTCAGTACTTC
TRBJ2-5,TRBV24-1,-,-,CATSAGNRYQETQYF,TGTGCCACCAGTGCCGGCAACAGGTACCAAGAGACCCAGTACTTC
TRBJ1-5,TRBV5-1,-,-,CASSLGQGWGQPQHF,TGCGCCAGCAGCTTGGGGCAGGGCTGGGGTCAGCCCCAGCATTTT
TRBJ1-2,TRBV28,TRBD1,-,CASSVGQGDGYTF,TGTGCCAGCAGTGTGGGACAGGGGGATGGCTACACCTTC
TRBJ1-1,TRBV4-1,TRBD1,-,CASSQILTGRTLRAFF,TGCGCCAGCAGCCAGATCTTGACAGGGAGAACACTGAGAGCTTTCTTT
TRBJ1-2,TRBV6-1,-,-,CASSEGRRNYGYTF,TGTGCCAGCAGTGAGGGTCGGAGAAACTATGGCTACACCTTC
TRBJ1-6,TRBV7-3,-,-,CASSLMTTENSPLHF,TGTGCCAGCAGCTTAATGACTACAGAGAATTCACCCCTCCACTTT
TRBJ2-6,TRBV29-1,-,-,CSVEGGSGANVLTF,TGCAGCGTCGAAGGGGGGTCTGGGGCCAACGTCCTGACTTTC
TRBJ2-1,TRBV7-6,-,-,CASSSGGVGLLKSYNEQFF,TGTGCCAGCAGCTCTGGGGGAGTGGGCCTACTAAAATCCTACAATGAGCAGTTCTTC
TRBJ2-7,TRBV29-1,-,once,CSASRGGEQYF,TGCAGCGCCTCCAGGGGAGGCGAGCAGTACTTT
TRBJ2-3,TRBV21-1,-,once,CASSVKRGLGDTQYF,TGTGCCAGCAGCGTAAAGAGAGGGCTCGGAGATACGCAGTATTTT
TRBJ2-1,TRBV27,-,-,CASTTGSSYNEQFF,TGTGCCAGCACAACAGGGAGCTCCTACAATGAGCAGTTCTTC
TRBJ2-5,TRBV5-1,TRBD1,-,CASSLQTGGQETQYF,TGCGCCAGCAGCCTACAGACAGGGGGCCAAGAGACCCAGTACTTC
TRBJ1-1,TRBV5-5,TRBD1,-,CASSPGQGSYTEAFF,TGTGCCAGCAGCCCTGGACAGGGGAGTTACACTGAAGCTTTCTTT
TRBJ2-1,TRBV19,-,-,CASSWGGLYNEQFF,TGTGCCAGTAGTTGGGGGGGGCTTTACAATGAGCAGTTCTTC
TRBJ2-3,TRBV15,TRBD1,-,CATSKRRDSNTDTQYF,TGTGCCACCAGCAAACGCCGGGACAGCAACACAGATACGCAGTATTTT
TRBJ2-1,TRBV3-1/TRBV3-2,-,-,CASSQVGDTYNEQFF,TGTGCCAGCAGCCAAGTCGGGGATACCTACAATGAGCAGTTCTTC
TRBJ1-2,TRBV10-2,TRBD1,few,CASLGQLNYGYTF,TGCGCCAGCCTGGGACAGCTAAACTATGGCTACACCTTC
TRBJ1-4,TRBV5-5,TRBD1,-,CASSLGQGGEKLFF,TGTGCCAGCAGCCTGGGACAGGGGGGAGAAAAACTGTTTTTT
TRBJ2-2,TRBV3-1/TRBV3-2,TRBD2,-,CASSPETAGVTGELFF,TGTGCCAGCAGCCCTGAGACAGCGGGGGTGACCGGGGAGCTGTTTTTT
TRBJ2-1,TRBV12-3/TRBV12-4,-,once,CASSFSGFLKFF,TGTGCCAGCAGTTTTTCTGGGTTCTTGAAGTTCTTC